This T cell receptor (beta chain) comes out of a study of blood T cell repertoires in COVID-19 (dated by TCRdb to about 2020). At the level of the whole study: Samples from collaborators originated in the United States, Italy and Spain and spanned both the acute and convalescent phases of COVID-19. Samples were obtained from the ongoing ImmuneRACE study (first 160 participants) and from 1,254 subjects provided by 6 global collaborators. The prospective study material was composed of cDNA or gDNA derived from T cells, B-cell-depleted T cells, or PBMCs. Subjects who had been exposed to COVID-19, were actively infected with it, or had recovered from it provided the deeply sampled blood TCRbeta repertoires that made up the dataset. The repertoires were released in a freely available public database intended as a resource for research on the immune response to SARS-CoV-2. A de-identified subject ID, COVID-19 status, age in years and sex were almost always included in the sample metadata. HLA class I and class II types, where available, came from metadata supplied by the sample provider rather than from assay-based typing. Overall study outcomes, separate from this receptor: The quantity of clinical and demographic metadata differed by source and by participant and was supplied without curation.

TCRbeta CDR3 regions were amplified from genomic DNA using the immunoSEQ Assay, a bias-controlled multiplex PCR. The published analysis was carried out like this. The number of nucleated cells in each sample was estimated from the amplification of reference gene primers within the assay. To quantify the absolute abundance of each unique TCRbeta CDR3 rearrangement, sequence reads were collapsed and filtered. For each sample, productive Simpson clonality was calculated as the square root of Simpson's diversity index across productive rearrangements. TCRdb provides this immuneACCESS table in a form limited to in-frame rearrangements. Some clones are lacking; in checked studies, under half of them reflect an unresolved V gene, and why the rest are absent is not known. D and trimming come from the DNA, and the V and J calls and clone size come from that table. Here the sample has about 34,000 clones; roughly 80% occur a single time. More than 15% of the sample lies in the top ten.

Based on the germline V gene, the CDR1 and CDR2 sequences are ENHRY and SYGVKD. From the cysteine up to the phenylalanine, the CDR3 has a length of 12 residues. The kept DNA is CDR3 alone, 36 bases in frame from the first base. V is shortened by 5 bases, J by 4 bases, and the region joining them spans 6 bases. Collaborating institutions collected whole blood in K2EDTA tubes following their own protocols. Collaborator samples were shipped for TCRbeta analysis as frozen whole blood, isolated PBMCs, or DNA extracted from either sample type. In its sample, this clone was seen once. Its specific antigen is unknown. Per-nucleotide qualities are absent, and no much larger clonotype sits a single base away.

This TCR derives from a human donor in a cohort sampled during active COVID-19. This chain is built from TRBV10-3 and TRBJ2-4, with the D gene call left open. Material for sequencing was peripheral blood. The DNA sequence follows: TGTGCCATCAGTATGACAAAAAACATTCAGTACTTC. This encodes CAISMTKNIQYF.